Listed below are T cell receptor beta chains from one sample, sequenced in a study of cytomegalovirus exposure and HLA in healthy donors. Clones were read by immunoSEQ multiplex PCR, and TCRdb kept only the in-frame ones, dropping some. The sample yields about 140,000 clones, about 83% seen once. Sequenced sample: PBMCs. The receptors come from a woman under 40 in good health and CMV-seronegative. CDR3s include the opening cysteine and the closing phenylalanine or tryptophan. D genes are given only for firm matches. The listing skips clone size in some rows; elsewhere it reads once, few, many or a size class.

d_call j_call clone_size v_call cdr3_nt cdr3_aa
. TRBJ1-4 once TRBV6-1 TGTGCCAGCATAAGGGGGTCTAATGAAAAACTGTTTTTT CASIRGSNEKLFF
TRBD1 TRBJ1-5 . TRBV18 TGTGCCAGCTCTTCTAACAGGGGGGATCAGCCCCAGCATTTT CASSSNRGDQPQHF
TRBD2 TRBJ2-3 . TRBV5-1 TGCGCCAGCAGCTTGGTTGCCGGGGGGGTTGGAGATACGCAGTATTTT CASSLVAGGVGDTQYF
TRBD1 TRBJ1-1 . TRBV5-6 TGTGCCAGCAGCTCACCGGACAGGGTGTACACTGAAGCTTTCTTT CASSSPDRVYTEAFF
. TRBJ2-1 once TRBV27 TGTGCCAGCAGTTTATTGGTTGGTAGTGAGCAGTTCTTC CASSLLVGSEQFF
. TRBJ2-4 once TRBV2 TGTGCCAGCAGCCCCCGGGGTCGCGAAAACATTCAGTACTTC CASSPRGRENIQYF
. TRBJ1-1 . TRBV5-1 TGCGCCAGCAGCTTGGCCCAGGGATCTAACACTGAAGCTTTCTTT CASSLAQGSNTEAFF
. TRBJ2-2 . TRBV5-1 TGCGCCAGCAGCCCGGGACTCCTCACCGGGGAGCTGTTTTTT CASSPGLLTGELFF
. TRBJ2-3 . TRBV4-3 TGCGCCAGCAGCCAAGGTGGGGCCGGGGATACGCAGTATTTT CASSQGGAGDTQYF
. TRBJ2-3 . TRBV5-1 TGCGCCAGCAGCTTCCAGGGGATGAGCACAGATACGCAGTATTTT CASSFQGMSTDTQYF
TRBD1 TRBJ2-5 once TRBV5-4 TGTGCCAGCAGCTCGACAGGGGGCTGGGAGACCCAGTACTTC CASSSTGGWETQYF
. TRBJ2-3 . TRBV5-1 TGCGCCAGCAGTGCTAGACAGCCAGATACGCAGTATTTT CASSARQPDTQYF
TRBD2 TRBJ2-3 . TRBV9 TGTGCCAGCAGCGTAGGGACTAGCCCCTTCTCGCAGTATTTT CASSVGTSPFSQYF
TRBD1 TRBJ1-1 . TRBV5-1 TGCGCCAGCAGCCGAGGGACAGGGAGCACTGAAGCTTTCTTT CASSRGTGSTEAFF
. TRBJ1-1 . TRBV6-1 TGTGCCAGCAGACCAAACTCCTCGCCCGGGGAAGCTTTCTTT CASRPNSSPGEAFF
. TRBJ1-1 . TRBV6-6 TGTGCCAGCAGTTACTTGGGGGCGACGGACACTGAAGCTTTCTTT CASSYLGATDTEAFF
. TRBJ2-2 . TRBV4-2 TGTGCCAGCAGCCAATCGACAGGTCTCACCGGGGAGCTGTTTTTT CASSQSTGLTGELFF
TRBD2 TRBJ2-1 . TRBV19 TGTGCCAGTAGTATGAACCCCAATCTAGCGGGGGGGCCCAATGAGCAGTTCTTC CASSMNPNLAGGPNEQFF
. TRBJ2-5 . TRBV5-4 TGTGCCAGCAGCCTTAAGGACAAACAAGAGACCCAGTACTTC CASSLKDKQETQYF
TRBD2 TRBJ2-7 . TRBV11-2 TGTGCCAGCAGCTTAGATTTTACTAGCGGGGGGTACGAGCAGTACTTC CASSLDFTSGGYEQYF
. TRBJ1-2 . TRBV4-1 TGCGCCAGCACCGAACGCCATACGGAGTACTATGGCTACACCTTC CASTERHTEYYGYTF
. TRBJ2-1 . TRBV30 TGTGCCTGGAGGGATAGGGACGGGGGAGGCAATGAGCAGTTCTTC CAWRDRDGGGNEQFF
. TRBJ1-5 . TRBV2 TGTGCCAGCAGGCCGGGACTGAGCAATCAGCCCCAGCATTTT CASRPGLSNQPQHF
TRBD1 TRBJ2-1 . TRBV5-1 TGCGCCAGCAGCTTTAACCGGGACAGCTACAATGAGCAGTTCTTC CASSFNRDSYNEQFF
. TRBJ1-2 . TRBV28 TGTGCCAGCAGTTTCTCAGTAAGTGGCTACACCTTC CASSFSVSGYTF
TRBD2 TRBJ2-1 . TRBV4-1 TGCGCCAGCAGCCAAGTCCCGCTAGCGGGGGTTCTAAGCTCCTACAATGAGCAGTTCTTC CASSQVPLAGVLSSYNEQFF